This TCR beta chain was sequenced in a study of blood T cell repertoires in COVID-19 (dated by TCRdb to 2018 to 2021). About the study as a whole: Samples covering the acute and convalescent phases of COVID-19 were provided by collaborators in the United States, Italy and Spain. The prospective study material was composed of cDNA or gDNA derived from T cells, B-cell-depleted T cells, or PBMCs. Subjects who had been exposed to COVID-19, were actively infected with it, or had recovered from it provided the deeply sampled blood TCRbeta repertoires that made up the dataset. A freely available public database, intended as a resource for researchers studying the immune response to SARS-CoV-2, is where the repertoires were released. The samples were drawn from the first 160 participants of the ongoing ImmuneRACE study and from over 950 subjects provided by 6 global collaborators. The sample metadata nearly always contained a de-identified subject ID, COVID-19 status, age in years and sex. Where available, HLA class I and class II types were obtained from metadata supplied by the sample provider rather than from assay-based typing.

Here is what the overall study found, with its caveats: The amount of clinical and demographic metadata varied by source and participant and was provided uncurated.

Comments on this clone: Its recognized antigen is unknown. No base-level quality is on record; no much larger clone is a single base apart.

In the prospective study, participants were roughly 18 to 100 years old, resided in under 30 geographic areas of the United States, and were enrolled through a virtual design. In the prospective study, cohorts were assigned on the basis of participant-reported clinical history obtained from a screening survey and a study questionnaire. Recovered participants in ImmuneRACE Cohort 3 were defined by two consecutive negative NP/OP PCR tests, clearance by a healthcare professional, or resolution of symptoms. Mobile phlebotomists in the prospective study collected whole blood, serum and a nasopharyngeal or oropharyngeal swab from every participant. Participants in the prospective study had the option to provide additional blood draws and questionnaires over an approximately two-month period. Before DNA extraction, blood samples from the prospective study were shipped at room temperature or frozen. Trimming accounts for 4 bases at V and 7 bases at J, while the number of junction bases matched to no gene is 6. The CDR3 numbers 15 residues from cysteine through phenylalanine. Just the 45-base CDR3 DNA is kept, in frame starting at base 1. In the germline V gene (reference sequence), CDR1 corresponds to MNHEY and CDR2 to SMNVEV.

The immunoSEQ Assay, a bias-controlled multiplex PCR, was used to amplify TCRbeta CDR3 regions from genomic DNA. The original pipeline was this. Nucleated cell counts per sample were estimated from amplification of reference gene primers within the assay. To quantify the absolute abundance of each unique TCRbeta CDR3 rearrangement, sequence reads were collapsed and filtered. For each sample, productive Simpson clonality was calculated as the square root of Simpson's diversity index over productive rearrangements. TCRdb stores this immuneACCESS table with in-frame sequences only. Part of the clones is absent; in the studies checked, under half of the shortfall reflects unresolved V genes, and no reason is known for the rest. The DNA gave D and trimming, while V, J and clone size come from that table. Counted in this sample were about 160,000 clones; 82% of them appeared once. Together, the top ten hold around 18% of the sample.

The material sequenced was PBMCs or T cells enriched from blood (not recorded which). This clonotype was obtained from a man aged 55 to 70 who had recovered from COVID-19. Rearrangement joined TRBV27 to TRBJ1-4; TRBD1 agrees with 10 junctional bases. Here is the DNA: TGTGCCAGCAGTTCCCGGACAGGGGGAGGTGAAAAACTGTTTTTT. Translated, this gives CASSSRTGGGEKLFF.